This T cell receptor beta chain came from a study of OX40 agonist ivuxolimab in advanced cancers. Study-wide context: Previous treatment with anti-PD-1, anti-PD-L1 or anti-CTLA-4 therapy was allowed; less than 45% had received some. Of the patients, three showed partial responses, one with hepatocellular carcinoma and two with cutaneous melanoma.

It was autoimmune disease history or systemic immunosuppression that excluded patients. Drawing of blood for sampling happened at baseline, at cycle 4 day 1, and at cycle 7 day 1. The ends lost 0 bases at V and 4 bases at J; junction bases unmatched: 10. The germline CDR1 and CDR2 sequences are LGHNA and YNFKEQ. The CDR3 extends over 18 amino acids. Profiled with immunoSEQ multiplex PCR; TCRdb holds only in-frame clones, not every one. The sample lists approximately 74,000 clones; 85% to 90% were seen once. Specimen: CD4+ or CD8+ T cells sorted from blood, collected in a trial of the OX40 agonist ivuxolimab. This TCR derives from an adult with an advanced solid tumor such as melanoma, head and neck, liver or kidney cancer. V gene TRBV4-2 combines with J gene TRBJ1-5; 9 nucleotides align to TRBD1. The CDR3 region is CASSQDRGQGSGNQPQHF. In DNA, the CDR3 is TGTGCCAGCAGCCAAGATAGAGGACAGGGGAGTGGGAATCAGCCCCAGCATTTT.